This T cell receptor beta chain was documented in a study of CD8+CD57+ T cells in acquired aplastic anemia. The study, taken as a whole, reports: In common between the patients and the controls were approximately 28 CD8+ CDR3 sequences.

Concerning this clonotype itself: The antigen is not known. A read error is possible here, since a much larger clone lies one base away.

The template used for profiling TCR beta VDJ and CDR3 was genomic DNA. TCRdb reprocessed the reads via MiXCR and lists one record per CDR3 protein. The profile covers about 64,000 distinct CDR3 sequences, with over 45% appearing a single time and roughly 2.5% taken by the ten largest. CDR1 LGHDT and CDR2 YNNKEL come from the germline V gene (reference sequence). CDR3 length equals 15 residues. The clonotype originates from a human donor in good health, serving as a control. The chain recombines TRBV3-1 with TRBJ1-2, with D maybe TRBD1 (5 bases). Sequencing was done on a sample of sorted CD4+, CD8+, or CD8+CD57+ T cells (not recorded which) from PBMCs. The CDR3 coding sequence is TGTGCCAGCAGCCAAGGGGCAGGGAGGACTGGTGGCCACACCTTC. Translating it yields CASSQGAGRTGGHTF.